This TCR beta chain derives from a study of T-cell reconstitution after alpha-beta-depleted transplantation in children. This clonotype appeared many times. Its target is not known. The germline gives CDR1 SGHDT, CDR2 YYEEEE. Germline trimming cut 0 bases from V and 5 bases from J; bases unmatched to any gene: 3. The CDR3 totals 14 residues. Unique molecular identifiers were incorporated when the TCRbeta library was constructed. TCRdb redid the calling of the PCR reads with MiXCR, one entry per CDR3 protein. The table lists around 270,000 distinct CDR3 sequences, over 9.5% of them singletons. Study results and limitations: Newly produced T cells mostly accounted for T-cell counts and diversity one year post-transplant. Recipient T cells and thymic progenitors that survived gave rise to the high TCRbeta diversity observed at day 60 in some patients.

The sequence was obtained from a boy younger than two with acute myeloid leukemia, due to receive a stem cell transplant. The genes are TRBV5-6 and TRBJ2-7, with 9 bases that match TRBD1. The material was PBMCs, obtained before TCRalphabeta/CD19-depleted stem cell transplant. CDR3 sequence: CASSLVGTGNEQYF. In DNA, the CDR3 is TGTGCCAGCAGCTTGGTCGGGACAGGGAACGAGCAGTACTTC. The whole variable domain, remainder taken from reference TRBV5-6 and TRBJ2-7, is DAGVTQSPTHLIKTRGQQVTLRCSPKSGHDTVSWYQQALGQGPQFIFQYYEEEERQRGNFPDRFSGHQFPNYSSELNVNALLLGDSALYLCASSLVGTGNEQYFGPGTRLTVT.